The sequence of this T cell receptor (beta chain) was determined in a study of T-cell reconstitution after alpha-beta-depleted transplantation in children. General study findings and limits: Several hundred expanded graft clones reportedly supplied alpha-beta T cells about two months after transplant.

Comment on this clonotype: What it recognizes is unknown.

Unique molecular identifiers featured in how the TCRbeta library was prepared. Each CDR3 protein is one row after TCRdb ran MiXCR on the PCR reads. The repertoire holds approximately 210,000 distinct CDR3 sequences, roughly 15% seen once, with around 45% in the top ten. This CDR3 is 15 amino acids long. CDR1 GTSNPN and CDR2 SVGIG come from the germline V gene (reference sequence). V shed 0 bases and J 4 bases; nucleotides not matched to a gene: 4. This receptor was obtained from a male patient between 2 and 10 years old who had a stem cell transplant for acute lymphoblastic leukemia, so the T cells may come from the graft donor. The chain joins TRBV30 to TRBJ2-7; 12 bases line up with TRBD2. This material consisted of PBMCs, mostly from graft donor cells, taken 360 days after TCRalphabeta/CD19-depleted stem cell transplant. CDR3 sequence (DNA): TGTGCCTGGAGTGTACGGACTAGCGGGGTGTACGAGCAGTACTTC. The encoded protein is CAWSVRTSGVYEQYF. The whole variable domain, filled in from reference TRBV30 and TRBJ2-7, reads SQTIHQWPATLVQPVGSPLSLECTVEGTSNPNLYWYRQAAGRGLQLLFYSVGIGQISSEVPQNLSASRPQDRQFILSSKKLLLSDSGFYLCAWSVRTSGVYEQYFGPGTRLTVT.